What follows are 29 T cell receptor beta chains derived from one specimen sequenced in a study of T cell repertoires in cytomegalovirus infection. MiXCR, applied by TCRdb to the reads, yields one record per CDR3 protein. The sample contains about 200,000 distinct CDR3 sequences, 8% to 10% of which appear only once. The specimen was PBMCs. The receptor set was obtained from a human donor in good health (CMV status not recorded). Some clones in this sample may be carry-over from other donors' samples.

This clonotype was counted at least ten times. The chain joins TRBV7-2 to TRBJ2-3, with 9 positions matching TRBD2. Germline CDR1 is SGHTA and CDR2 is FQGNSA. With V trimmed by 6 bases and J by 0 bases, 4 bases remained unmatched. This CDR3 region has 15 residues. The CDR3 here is CASSFSGGSTDTQYF. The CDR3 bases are TGTGCCAGCAGTTTTAGCGGGGGTAGCACAGATACGCAGTATTTT.

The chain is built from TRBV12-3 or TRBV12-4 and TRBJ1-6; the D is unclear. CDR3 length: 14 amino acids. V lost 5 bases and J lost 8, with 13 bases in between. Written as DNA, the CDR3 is TGTGCCAGCAGTCTCGGTGTCGCTTATTCACCCCTCCACTTT. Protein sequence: CASSLGVAYSPLHF.

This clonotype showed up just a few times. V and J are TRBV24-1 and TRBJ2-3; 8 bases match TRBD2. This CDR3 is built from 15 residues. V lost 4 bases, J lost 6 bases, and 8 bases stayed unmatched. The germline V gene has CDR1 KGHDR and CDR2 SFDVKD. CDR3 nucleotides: TGTGCCACCAGTGAACCTTGGCGGGGGGATGATACGCAGTATTTT. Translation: CATSEPWRGDDTQYF.

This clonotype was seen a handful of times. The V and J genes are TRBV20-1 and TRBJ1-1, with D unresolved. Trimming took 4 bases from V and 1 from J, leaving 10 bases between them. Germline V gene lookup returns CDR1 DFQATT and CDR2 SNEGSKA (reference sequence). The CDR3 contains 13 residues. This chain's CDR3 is CSATPWSNTEAFF. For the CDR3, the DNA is TGCAGTGCTACGCCATGGTCGAACACTGAAGCTTTCTTT.

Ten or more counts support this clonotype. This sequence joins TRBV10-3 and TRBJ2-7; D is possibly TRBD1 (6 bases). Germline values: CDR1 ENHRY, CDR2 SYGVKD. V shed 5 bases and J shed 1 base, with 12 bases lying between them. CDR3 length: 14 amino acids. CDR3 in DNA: TGTGCCATCAGTCCGCGACAGGAATCCTACGAGCAGTACTTC. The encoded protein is CAISPRQESYEQYF.

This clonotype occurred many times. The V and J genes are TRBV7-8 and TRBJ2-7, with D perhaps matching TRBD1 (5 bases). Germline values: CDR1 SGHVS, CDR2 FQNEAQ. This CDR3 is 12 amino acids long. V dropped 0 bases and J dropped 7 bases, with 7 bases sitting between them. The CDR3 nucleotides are TGTGCCAGCAGCTTAGCGCGACAGGAGCAGTACTTC. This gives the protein CASSLARQEQYF.

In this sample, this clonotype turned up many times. The CDR3 DNA reads TGTGCCAGCAGCTTAGAATTTCAGGGGATGAGCTACACCTTC. It specifies CASSLEFQGMSYTF. The J gene is TRBJ1-2, the V gene TRBV11-2, with a weak D call TRBD1 (6 bases). There are 14 residues in the CDR3. Trimming removed 0 bases at V and 9 bases at J, with 14 bases between. Germline-derived CDR1 and CDR2 are SGHAT and FQNNGV.

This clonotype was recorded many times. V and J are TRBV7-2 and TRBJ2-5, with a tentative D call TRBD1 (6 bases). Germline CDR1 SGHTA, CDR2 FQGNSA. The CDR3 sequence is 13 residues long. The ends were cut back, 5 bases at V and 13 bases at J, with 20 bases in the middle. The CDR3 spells CASSPQVQGAPYF. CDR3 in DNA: TGTGCCAGCAGCCCCCAGGTACAGGGAGCACCGTACTTC.

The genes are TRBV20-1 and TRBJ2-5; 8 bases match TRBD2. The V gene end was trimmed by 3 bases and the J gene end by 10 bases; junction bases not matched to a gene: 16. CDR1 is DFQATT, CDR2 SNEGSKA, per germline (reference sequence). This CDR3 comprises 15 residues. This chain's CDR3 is CSASTETSGRGGQYF. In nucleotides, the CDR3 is TGCAGTGCTAGTACGGAAACTAGCGGAAGGGGGGGCCAGTACTTC.

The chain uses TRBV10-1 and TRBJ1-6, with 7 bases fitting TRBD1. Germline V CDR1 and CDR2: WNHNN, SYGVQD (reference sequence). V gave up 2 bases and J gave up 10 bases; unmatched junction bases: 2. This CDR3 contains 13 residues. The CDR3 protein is CASSETGESPLHF. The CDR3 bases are TGCGCCAGCAGTGAGACAGGGGAATCACCCCTCCACTTT.

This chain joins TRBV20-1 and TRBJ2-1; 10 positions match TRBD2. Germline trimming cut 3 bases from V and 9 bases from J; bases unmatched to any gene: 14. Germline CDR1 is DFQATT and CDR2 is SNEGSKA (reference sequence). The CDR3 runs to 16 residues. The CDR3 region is CSARSAVALAGTEQFF. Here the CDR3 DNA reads TGCAGTGCTAGGTCGGCAGTAGCACTAGCGGGGACTGAGCAGTTCTTC.

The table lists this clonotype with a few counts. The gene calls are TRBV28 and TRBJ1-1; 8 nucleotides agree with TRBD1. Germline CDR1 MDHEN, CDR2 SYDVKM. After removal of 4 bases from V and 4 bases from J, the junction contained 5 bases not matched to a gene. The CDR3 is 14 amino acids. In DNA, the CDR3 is TGTGCCAGCAGTTCACGACAGGGGTTCACTGAAGCTTTCTTT. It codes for CASSSRQGFTEAFF.

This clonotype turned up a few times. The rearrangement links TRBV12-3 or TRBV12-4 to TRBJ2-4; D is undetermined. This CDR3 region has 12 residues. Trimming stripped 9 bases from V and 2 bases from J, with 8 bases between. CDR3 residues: CASSGTKNIQYF. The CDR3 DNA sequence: TGTGCCAGTTCGGGCACCAAAAACATTCAGTACTTC.

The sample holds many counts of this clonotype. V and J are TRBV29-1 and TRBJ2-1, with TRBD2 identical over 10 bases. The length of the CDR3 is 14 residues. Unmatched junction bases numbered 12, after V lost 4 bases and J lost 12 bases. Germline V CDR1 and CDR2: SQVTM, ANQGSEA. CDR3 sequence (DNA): TGCAGCGTTGTTGGCCTAGCGGGAGACATGTGGCAGTTCTTC. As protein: CSVVGLAGDMWQFF.

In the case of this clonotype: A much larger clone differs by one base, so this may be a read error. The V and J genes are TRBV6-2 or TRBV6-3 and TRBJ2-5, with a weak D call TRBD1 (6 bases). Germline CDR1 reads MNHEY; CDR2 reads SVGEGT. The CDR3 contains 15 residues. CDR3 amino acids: CASRDHREIVETRYF. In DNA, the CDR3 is TGTGCCAGCAGGGACCACAGGGAGATCGTCGAGACCCGGTACTTC.

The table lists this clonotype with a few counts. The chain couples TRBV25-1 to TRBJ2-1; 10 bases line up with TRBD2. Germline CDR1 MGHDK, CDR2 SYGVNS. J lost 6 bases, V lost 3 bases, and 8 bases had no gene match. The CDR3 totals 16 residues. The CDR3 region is CASSEFSGGDPNEQFF. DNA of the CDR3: TGTGCCAGCAGTGAGTTCAGCGGGGGGGACCCCAATGAGCAGTTCTTC.

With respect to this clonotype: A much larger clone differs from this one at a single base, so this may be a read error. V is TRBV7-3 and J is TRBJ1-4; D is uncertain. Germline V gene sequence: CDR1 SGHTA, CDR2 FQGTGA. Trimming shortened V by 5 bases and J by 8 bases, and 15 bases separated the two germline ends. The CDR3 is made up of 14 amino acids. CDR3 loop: CASSRRVRMEKLFF. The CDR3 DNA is TGTGCCAGCAGCCGTAGGGTTAGGATGGAAAAACTGTTTTTT.

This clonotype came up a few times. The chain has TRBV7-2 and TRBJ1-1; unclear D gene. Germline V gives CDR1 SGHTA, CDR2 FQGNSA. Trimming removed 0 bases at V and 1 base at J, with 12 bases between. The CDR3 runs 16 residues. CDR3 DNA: TGTGCCAGCAGCTTAGCGCTTAGGTTGAGGAACACTGAAGCTTTCTTT. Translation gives CASSLALRLRNTEAFF.

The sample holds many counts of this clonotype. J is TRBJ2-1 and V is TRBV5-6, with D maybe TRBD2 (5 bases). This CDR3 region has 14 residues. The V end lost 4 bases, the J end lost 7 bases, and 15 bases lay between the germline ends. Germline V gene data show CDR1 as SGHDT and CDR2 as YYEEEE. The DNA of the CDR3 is TGTGCCAGCAGCGCCTTGACGGGGAAAAATGAGCAGTTCTTC. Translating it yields CASSALTGKNEQFF.

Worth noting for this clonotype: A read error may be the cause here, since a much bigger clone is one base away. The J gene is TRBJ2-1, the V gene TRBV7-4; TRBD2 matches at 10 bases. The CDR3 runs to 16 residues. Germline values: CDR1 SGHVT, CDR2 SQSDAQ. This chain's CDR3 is CASSSDRTSGHNERFF. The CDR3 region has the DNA TGTGCCAGCAGTTCCGATCGGACTAGCGGCCACAATGAGCGGTTCTTC.

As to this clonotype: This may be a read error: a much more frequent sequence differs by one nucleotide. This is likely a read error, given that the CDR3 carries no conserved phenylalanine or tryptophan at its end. CDR3 protein: CASSWAEQGQNTEAFL. CDR3 bases: TGTGCCAGCAGTTGGGCCGAACAGGGGCAGAACACTGAAGCTTTCCTT. The chain links TRBV5-4 to TRBJ1-1; 7 nucleotides agree with TRBD1. The J segment lost 1 base and the V segment lost 5 bases, leaving 11 bases of the junction unmatched. CDR1 SGHNT and CDR2 YYREEE come from the germline V gene (reference sequence). The CDR3 totals 16 residues.

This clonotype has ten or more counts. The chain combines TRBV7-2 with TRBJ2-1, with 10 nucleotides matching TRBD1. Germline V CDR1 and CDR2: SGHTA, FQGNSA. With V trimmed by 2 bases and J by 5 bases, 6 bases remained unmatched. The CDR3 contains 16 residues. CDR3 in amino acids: CASSLSTGQGDNEQFF. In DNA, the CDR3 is TGTGCCAGCAGCTTATCGACTGGACAGGGGGACAATGAGCAGTTCTTC.

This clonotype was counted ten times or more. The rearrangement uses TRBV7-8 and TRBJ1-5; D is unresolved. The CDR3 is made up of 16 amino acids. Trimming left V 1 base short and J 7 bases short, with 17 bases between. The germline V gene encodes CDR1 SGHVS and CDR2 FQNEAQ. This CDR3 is CASSLGTAAVGQPQHF. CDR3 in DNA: TGTGCCAGCAGCTTAGGGACGGCCGCGGTCGGGCAGCCCCAGCATTTT.

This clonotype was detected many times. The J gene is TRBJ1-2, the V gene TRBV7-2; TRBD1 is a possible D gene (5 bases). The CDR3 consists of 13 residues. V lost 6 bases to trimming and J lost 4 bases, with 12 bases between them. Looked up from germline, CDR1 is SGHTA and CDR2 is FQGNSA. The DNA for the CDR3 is TGTGCCAGCAGTAGGGGCGAGGTCTATGGCTACACCTTC. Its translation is CASSRGEVYGYTF. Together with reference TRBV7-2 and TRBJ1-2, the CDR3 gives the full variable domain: GAGVSQSPSNKVTEKGKDVELRCDPISGHTALYWYRQSLGQGLEFLIYFQGNSAPDKSGLPSDRFSAERTGGSVSTLTIQRTQQEDSAVYLCASSRGEVYGYTFGSGTRLTVV.

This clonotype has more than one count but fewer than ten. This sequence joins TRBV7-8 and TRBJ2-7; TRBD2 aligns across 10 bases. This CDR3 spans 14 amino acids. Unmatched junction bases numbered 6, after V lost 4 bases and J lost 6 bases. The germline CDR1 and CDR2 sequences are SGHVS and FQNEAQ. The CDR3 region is CASSWKAGGAEQYF. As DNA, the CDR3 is TGTGCCAGCAGCTGGAAAGCGGGAGGGGCCGAGCAGTACTTC.

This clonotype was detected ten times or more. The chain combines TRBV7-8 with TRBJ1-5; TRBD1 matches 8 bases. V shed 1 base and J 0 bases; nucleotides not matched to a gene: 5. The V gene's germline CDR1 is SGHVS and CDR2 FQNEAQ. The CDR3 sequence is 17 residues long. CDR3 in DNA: TGTGCCAGCAGCTTAGGTAGTGGACAGGGTAGCAATCAGCCCCAGCATTTT. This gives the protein CASSLGSGQGSNQPQHF.

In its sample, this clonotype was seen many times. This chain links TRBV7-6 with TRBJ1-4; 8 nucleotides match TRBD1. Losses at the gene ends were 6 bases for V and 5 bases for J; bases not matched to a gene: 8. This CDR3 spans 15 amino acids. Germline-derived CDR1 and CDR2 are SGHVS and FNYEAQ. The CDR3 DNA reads TGTGCCAGCAGTTCCCTGGGACAGGTCAATGAAAAACTGTTTTTT. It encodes CASSSLGQVNEKLFF. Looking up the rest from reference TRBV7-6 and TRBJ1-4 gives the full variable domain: GAGVSQSPRYKVTKRGQDVALRCDPISGHVSLYWYRQALGQGPEFLTYFNYEAQQDKSGLPNDRFSAERPEGSISTLTIQRTEQRDSAMYRCASSSLGQVNEKLFFGSGTQLSVL.

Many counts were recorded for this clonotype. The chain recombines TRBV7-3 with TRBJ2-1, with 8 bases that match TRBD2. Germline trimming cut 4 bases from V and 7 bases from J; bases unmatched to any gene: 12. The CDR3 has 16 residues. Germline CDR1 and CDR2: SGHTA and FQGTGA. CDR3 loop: CASSSNPGTSLNEQFF. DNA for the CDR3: TGTGCCAGCAGCTCGAACCCCGGGACTAGTTTAAATGAGCAGTTCTTC. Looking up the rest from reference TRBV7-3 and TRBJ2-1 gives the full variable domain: GAGVSQTPSNKVTEKGKYVELRCDPISGHTALYWYRQSLGQGPEFLIYFQGTGAADDSGLPNDRFFAVRPEGSVSTLKIQRTERGDSAVYLCASSSNPGTSLNEQFFGPGTRLTVL.

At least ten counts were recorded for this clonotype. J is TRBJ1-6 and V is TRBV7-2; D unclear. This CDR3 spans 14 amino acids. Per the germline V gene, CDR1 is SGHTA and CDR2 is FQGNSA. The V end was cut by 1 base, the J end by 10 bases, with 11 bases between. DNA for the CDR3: TGTGCCAGCAGCTTAGGAGGGTCTCGCTCACCCCTCCACTTT. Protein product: CASSLGGSRSPLHF.